The 3 T cell receptor beta chains in this list originate from one sample, sequenced in a study of CD8+ T cells in alopecia areata. The authors extracted RNA and reverse transcribed it into cDNA as the sequencing template. Method: immunoSEQ multiplex PCR; TCRdb's copy keeps in-frame clones and lacks some. The data contain about 200,000 clones, 45% to 70% of them singletons. The sequenced material came from CD8+ T cells sorted from blood. Every receptor here comes from a human donor in good health.

The chain joins TRBV5-6 to TRBJ2-1, with D tentatively TRBD2 (5 bases). The germline CDR1 and CDR2 sequences are SGHDT and YYEEEE. The V and J ends lost 4 bases and 4 bases respectively, with 9 bases between them. CDR3 length equals 13 residues. The CDR3 nucleotides read TGTGCCAGCAGCCACACTAGGTACAATGAGCAGTTCTTC. Translating it yields CASSHTRYNEQFF. The full variable domain, rest sourced from reference TRBV5-6 and TRBJ2-1, is DAGVTQSPTHLIKTRGQQVTLRCSPKSGHDTVSWYQQALGQGPQFIFQYYEEEERQRGNFPDRFSGHQFPNYSSELNVNALLLGDSALYLCASSHTRYNEQFFGPGTRLTVL.

In this sample, this clone turned up a few times. V and J are TRBV9 and TRBJ2-7; a weak D match, TRBD1 (6 bases). From germline, CDR1 is SGDLS and CDR2 YYNGEE. The V end lost 3 bases, the J end lost 0 bases, and 10 bases lay between the germline ends. This CDR3 region has 14 residues. The CDR3 region has the DNA TGTGCCAGCAGCGGCCGGGACAACTCCTACGAGCAGTACTTC. It yields the protein CASSGRDNSYEQYF.

This clone was seen only a few times. The chain uses TRBV29-1 and TRBJ2-1, with D perhaps given as TRBD1 or TRBD2 (5 bases each). Per the germline V gene, CDR1 is SQVTM and CDR2 is ANQGSEA. V lost 3 bases and J 4 bases, leaving 19 bases between the germline ends. The CDR3 sequence is 16 residues long. CDR3 sequence: CSVELGEPQRYNEQFF. DNA for the CDR3: TGCAGCGTTGAGTTGGGGGAACCTCAGAGGTACAATGAGCAGTTCTTC.